This T cell receptor beta chain was sequenced during a study of cytomegalovirus exposure and HLA in healthy donors. Germline CDR1 and CDR2: SGHNT and YENEEA. V lost 6 bases, J lost 0 bases, and 7 bases stayed unmatched. The CDR3 contains 15 residues. With regard to this clone: Its antigen is undetermined.

The primer mix had 60 Vbeta and 13 Jbeta primers. Generated by immunoSEQ multiplex PCR, the TCRdb table keeps only in-frame clones and is missing some. The sample holds 130,000 or so clones; around 80% are singletons and the top ten take 1.4% to 1.5%. Whole-study results and caveats: It was 150 or so TCR beta chains that were listed as cytomegalovirus-associated. Reports credit the classifier with highly specific, highly sensitive diagnosis of cytomegalovirus status. TRBV6-2, TRBV6-3 and other indistinguishable V segments were excluded.

Sequencing was carried out using PBMCs. The TCR comes from a female donor in good health and CMV-seronegative. This chain connects TRBV11-3 to TRBJ2-7, with 8 bases identical to TRBD1. The CDR3 is CASSPGTGNSYEQYF. CDR3 in DNA: TGTGCCAGCAGTCCCGGGACAGGTAACTCCTACGAGCAGTACTTC.